The TCR beta chain described here comes from a study of blood T cell repertoires in COVID-19 (dated by TCRdb to 2020 to 2022). Context from the whole study: Samples from collaborators originated in the United States, Italy and Spain and spanned both the acute and convalescent phases of COVID-19. The material from the prospective study consisted of cDNA or gDNA derived from T cells, B-cell-depleted T cells, or PBMCs. Where available, HLA class I and class II types were taken from metadata supplied by the sample provider and were not determined by assay-based typing. A freely available public database, intended as a resource for researchers studying the immune response to SARS-CoV-2, is where the repertoires were released. The sample metadata nearly always contained a de-identified subject ID, COVID-19 status, age in years and sex. Subjects who had been exposed to COVID-19, were actively infected with it, or had recovered from it provided the deeply sampled blood TCRbeta repertoires that made up the dataset. The samples were drawn from two sources: the first 160 participants of the ongoing ImmuneRACE study, and 1,200 or so subjects contributed by 6 global collaborators. Study-wide conclusions, independent of this receptor: The quantity of clinical and demographic metadata differed by source and by participant and was supplied without curation.

This clone showed up just once. The clone's antigen remains unknown. No qualities accompany the bases; no much larger clone lies one base away. TCRbeta CDR3 regions were amplified from genomic DNA by means of the immunoSEQ Assay, a bias-controlled multiplex PCR. On the study's bioinformatics: Nucleated cell counts per sample were estimated from amplification of reference gene primers within the assay. To quantify the absolute abundance of each unique TCRbeta CDR3 rearrangement, sequence reads were collapsed and filtered. For each sample, productive Simpson clonality was calculated by taking the square root of Simpson's diversity index across productive rearrangements. Sourced from immuneACCESS, this table was stored by TCRdb with only in-frame sequences that have V and J called. A share of the clones is absent; for the studies checked, an unresolved V gene accounts for under half, and the remainder has no known explanation. Clone size and the V and J calls come from that table; the DNA yielded D and trimming. In this sample the table shows about 290,000 clones, approximately 88% of which occur a single time. In total, the top ten clones hold 1.5% to 2% of the sample.

Enrolling through a virtual design, the prospective study's participants ranged in age from roughly 18 to 89 years and lived across more than 20 United States geographic areas. In the prospective study, cohorts were assigned on the basis of participant-reported clinical history obtained from a screening survey and a study questionnaire. Recovered participants in ImmuneRACE Cohort 3 were defined by two consecutive negative NP/OP PCR tests, clearance by a healthcare professional, or resolution of symptoms. In the prospective study, whole blood, serum and a nasopharyngeal or oropharyngeal swab were collected from each participant by mobile phlebotomists. Participants in the prospective study had the option to provide additional blood draws and questionnaires over an approximately two-month period. Prospective study blood samples were shipped either frozen or at room temperature before DNA extraction.

The junction shows trimming of 5 bases on V and 6 bases on J, and the gene matches do not reach 7 bases of it. Sequences SGHAT (CDR1) and FQNNGV (CDR2) are obtained from the germline V gene. Including the terminal cysteine and phenylalanine, the CDR3 comprises 14 residues. The sequence is cut down to CDR3 DNA, 42 bases in frame from base 1. The specimen was PBMCs or T cells enriched from blood (not recorded which). The sequence was collected from a woman aged 40 to 50 who had recovered from COVID-19. Here the chain combines TRBV11-2 and TRBJ2-3; 8 central nucleotides agree with TRBD2. The DNA sequence is given as TGTGCCAGCAGCCCGGGACTAGTCGGGGATACGCAGTATTTT. This encodes CASSPGLVGDTQYF.